Below, 5 T cell receptor beta chains from the same sample are listed, as sequenced in a study of beta chain features in type 1 diabetes. These receptors have no identified antigens. What was sequenced were expressed TCRB transcripts, since all of the isolated RNA had been reverse transcribed. Produced via immunoSEQ multiplex PCR; TCRdb's table is partial and in-frame only. The sample comprises 600,000 to 700,000 clones, around 15% of which are singletons, and approximately 0.022% rests with the top ten. Study conclusions and caveats: A moderate, significant TCRB CDR3 shortening appeared in type 1 diabetes across four CD4+ subsets.

The sequenced material came from naive CD4+ T cells from blood. Every receptor here comes from a man between 18 and 35 years old with type 1 diabetes.

The chain has TRBV6-6 and TRBJ1-2; no clear D gene. This CDR3 comprises 15 residues. V was shortened by 6 bases and J by 6 bases, with 20 bases between the two germline ends. Germline assignment: CDR1 MNHNY and CDR2 SVGAGI (reference sequence). The CDR3 nucleotides read TGTGCCAGCAGAGACGGGCCCCTAGGTATCGATGGCTACACCTTC. Its translation is CASRDGPLGIDGYTF.

This clone came up a few times. The CDR3 is CASSSEDRGAFF. The CDR3 DNA sequence: TGTGCCAGCAGCTCCGAGGACAGGGGGGCTTTCTTT. V usage is TRBV7-9 and J usage is TRBJ1-1, with 10 bases lining up with TRBD1. The length of the CDR3 is 12 residues. The junction had 4 bases not matched to a gene; V was cut back by 4 bases and J by 11 bases. From germline, CDR1 is SEHNR and CDR2 FQNEAQ (reference sequence).

This clone was detected a few times. V and J are TRBV10-3 and TRBJ1-4; D possibly corresponds to TRBD1 (5 bases). CDR1 ENHRY and CDR2 SYGVKD come from the germline V gene. CDR3 length: 13 residues. With 8 bases removed from V and 7 bases from J, the gap between germline ends came to 14 bases. CDR3 region: CAIEAGKGEKLFF. DNA of the CDR3: TGTGCCATCGAGGCAGGGAAGGGTGAAAAACTGTTTTTT.

This clone has just a few counts. This rearrangement joins TRBV6-1 to TRBJ1-5, with D uncertain. Germline values: CDR1 MNHNS, CDR2 SASEGT. Trimming cost V 2 bases and J 2 bases, with 16 bases left between them. The CDR3 runs to 17 residues. CDR3: CASSERPAGSGNQPQHF. CDR3 nucleotides: TGTGCCAGCAGTGAAAGGCCAGCTGGGAGCGGCAATCAGCCCCAGCATTTT.

V usage is TRBV19 and J usage is TRBJ1-5, with D uncertain. Trimming stripped 9 bases from V and 0 bases from J, with 15 bases between. Germline CDR1 reads LNHDA; CDR2 reads SQIVND (reference sequence). This CDR3 spans 15 amino acids. The CDR3 sequence is CASRTGRYSNQPQHF. The CDR3 DNA sequence: TGTGCCAGCAGAACCGGCCGATATAGCAATCAGCCCCAGCATTTT.